A selection of T cell receptor beta chains follows, all from one sample in a study of blood T cell repertoires in COVID-19. Assay used: immunoSEQ multiplex PCR; TCRdb lists only in-frame clones, some missing. This table holds a few hundred thousand clones, roughly 80% found once. The sample comprised peripheral blood. The receptors were gathered from a woman under 30 with acute or convalescent COVID-19. Both conserved end residues are part of each CDR3. The D gene is left open where the match is weak. The size of a clone is reported for some rows only, either as once, few or many, or as a class for expanded clones.

V,D,size,J,CDR3,DNA
TRBV19,NA,NA,TRBJ1-2,CASSIPPGFGYTF,TGTGCCAGTAGTATACCGCCAGGCTTCGGCTACACCTTC
TRBV7-2,NA,NA,TRBJ1-3,CASSPSSSGNTIYF,TGTGCCAGCAGCCCTTCGAGCTCTGGAAACACCATATATTTT
TRBV19,NA,NA,TRBJ2-7,CASSIQTGFSYEQYF,TGTGCCAGTAGTATACAAACGGGATTTTCCTACGAGCAGTACTTC
TRBV7-3,NA,NA,TRBJ2-3,CASSLTSASSDTQYF,TGTGCCAGCAGCTTAACCTCCGCTAGCTCAGATACGCAGTATTTT
TRBV20-1,NA,few,TRBJ1-5,CSASNLGGGQPQHF,TGCAGTGCTAGTAATCTCGGGGGTGGTCAGCCCCAGCATTTT
TRBV12-5,NA,NA,TRBJ2-3,CASGEQGGRTDTQYF,TGTGCTAGTGGGGAACAGGGTGGCAGAACAGATACGCAGTATTTT
TRBV6-6,NA,NA,TRBJ1-6,CASSYQGGNSPLHF,TGTGCCAGCAGTTATCAGGGAGGAAATTCACCCCTCCACTTT
TRBV7-9,NA,NA,TRBJ2-1,CASSPGGGYSVVNEQFF,TGTGCCAGCAGCCCTGGCGGAGGGTATAGTGTCGTCAATGAGCAGTTCTTC
TRBV5-1,TRBD2,few,TRBJ2-2,CASRGLAGVTGELFF,TGCGCCAGCAGAGGACTAGCGGGAGTCACCGGGGAGCTGTTTTTT
TRBV7-2,NA,NA,TRBJ2-1,CASSIQQGSYNEQFF,TGTGCCAGCAGCATCCAACAGGGCTCCTACAATGAGCAGTTCTTC
TRBV6-5,TRBD2,NA,TRBJ2-7,CASSPASGGSYEQYF,TGTGCCAGCAGTCCCGCTAGCGGGGGCTCCTACGAGCAGTACTTC
TRBV14,TRBD2,NA,TRBJ2-1,CASSALAGGYEQFF,TGTGCCAGCAGCGCTCTAGCGGGAGGCTATGAGCAGTTCTTC
TRBV7-2,NA,NA,TRBJ2-1,CASSLTNEQFF,TGTGCCAGCAGCCTAACTAATGAGCAGTTCTTC
TRBV10-3,NA,once,TRBJ2-7,CAISEYEGGAYEQYF,TGTGCCATCAGTGAGTACGAAGGGGGGGCGTATGAGCAGTACTTC
TRBV11-2,NA,NA,TRBJ1-5,CASSLSGHPYSNQPQHF,TGTGCCAGCAGCTTGTCGGGACACCCTTATAGCAATCAGCCCCAGCATTTT
TRBV24-1,TRBD1,NA,TRBJ1-2,CATSPGQGDYGYTF,TGTGCCACCAGCCCCGGACAGGGTGACTATGGCTACACCTTC
TRBV5-1,TRBD1,NA,TRBJ2-3,CASSDAGTVTSDTQYF,TGCGCCAGCAGCGACGCCGGGACAGTGACTTCCGATACGCAGTATTTT
TRBV7-6,TRBD2,NA,TRBJ2-3,CASSFSGSGGTDTQYF,TGTGCCAGCAGCTTTAGCGGGAGTGGGGGCACAGATACGCAGTATTTT
TRBV2,TRBD1,NA,TRBJ2-4,CASSEGLQGGNIQYF,TGTGCCAGCAGTGAAGGTTTACAGGGGGGCAACATTCAGTACTTC
TRBV6-2/TRBV6-3,NA,NA,TRBJ1-5,CASSSAGGNNQPQHF,TGTGCCAGCAGTTCCGCGGGGGGGAATAATCAGCCCCAGCATTTT
TRBV5-1,NA,NA,TRBJ1-3,CASSYDSYKSNTIYF,TGCGCCAGCAGTTACGATTCTTATAAAAGCAACACCATATATTTT
TRBV7-2,NA,NA,TRBJ1-3,CASSQAGLGGNTIYF,TGTGCCAGCAGCCAAGCCGGACTAGGGGGAAACACCATATATTTT
TRBV18,TRBD1,few,TRBJ1-4,CASSPSRGRLGTNEKLFF,TGTGCCAGCTCACCAAGCAGGGGGCGCTTGGGAACTAATGAAAAACTGTTTTTT
TRBV4-3,TRBD1,NA,TRBJ2-7,CASSLGIGQGAYEQYF,TGCGCCAGCAGCCTGGGGATCGGACAGGGGGCCTACGAGCAGTACTTC
TRBV27,TRBD2,once,TRBJ2-2,CASSSGGRSPGELFF,TGTGCCAGCAGTTCCGGCGGGAGATCACCCGGGGAGCTGTTTTTT
TRBV6-5,TRBD2,NA,TRBJ2-7,CASSYTLAFDEQYF,TGTGCCAGCAGTTACACACTAGCGTTCGACGAGCAGTACTTC
TRBV4-3,TRBD2,NA,TRBJ2-2,CASSRTIAGEVPGELFF,TGCGCCAGCAGCCGAACCATAGCGGGAGAAGTTCCCGGGGAGCTGTTTTTT
TRBV19,TRBD1,many,TRBJ1-1,CASSMFTGGPEAFF,TGTGCCAGTAGTATGTTTACAGGGGGGCCTGAAGCTTTCTTT
TRBV9,NA,NA,TRBJ2-3,CASSKTGTSRTTDTQYF,TGTGCCAGCAGTAAAACTGGAACTAGCAGAACCACAGATACGCAGTATTTT
TRBV7-9,NA,NA,TRBJ2-3,CASSLGSEYTDTQYF,TGTGCCAGCAGCTTAGGTTCGGAGTACACAGATACGCAGTATTTT
TRBV6-2/TRBV6-3,NA,few,TRBJ2-7,CASSYQGSYEQYF,TGTGCCAGCAGTTACCAGGGTTCCTACGAGCAGTACTTC
TRBV18,NA,NA,TRBJ2-7,CASSLGQIYEQYF,TGTGCCAGCTCCCTAGGACAGATTTACGAGCAGTACTTC
TRBV27,NA,many,TRBJ2-3,CASSPQLWGDSTDTQYF,TGTGCCAGCAGTCCGCAATTGTGGGGGGATAGCACAGATACGCAGTATTTT
TRBV5-8,NA,NA,TRBJ1-1,CASILFRNTEAFF,TGTGCCAGCATCTTATTCCGGAACACTGAAGCTTTCTTT
TRBV11-2,TRBD1,NA,TRBJ1-6,CASSSMGQGNSPLHF,TGTGCCAGCAGCTCTATGGGACAGGGGAATTCACCCCTCCACTTT
TRBV7-6,NA,NA,TRBJ2-7,CASSLSVSGQGAYEQYF,NA
TRBV5-1,NA,NA,TRBJ2-1,CASSLGPNNEQFF,TGCGCCAGCAGCTTGGGGCCGAACAATGAGCAGTTCTTC
TRBV6-6,NA,few,TRBJ2-5,CASSYIGTSQETQYF,TGTGCCAGCAGTTACATTGGGACAAGCCAAGAGACCCAGTACTTC
TRBV20-1,TRBD1,NA,TRBJ1-2,CSADRGYGYTF,TGCAGTGCCGACAGGGGATACGGCTACACCTTC
TRBV19,TRBD1,NA,TRBJ2-7,CASPADRDRAIDIYEQYF,TGTGCCAGCCCGGCGGACCGGGACAGGGCCATCGATATCTACGAGCAGTACTTC
TRBV7-9,NA,NA,TRBJ1-3,CASSLEGAGSGNTIYF,TGTGCCAGCAGCTTAGAGGGTGCGGGCTCTGGAAACACCATATATTTT
TRBV27,NA,NA,TRBJ1-5,CASSFSRDGNQPQHF,TGTGCCAGCAGTTTCTCCAGGGATGGCAATCAGCCCCAGCATTTT
TRBV6-5,TRBD1,NA,TRBJ2-5,CASSYWTGRDETQYF,TGTGCCAGCAGTTACTGGACAGGGCGCGATGAGACCCAGTACTTC
TRBV25-1,NA,NA,TRBJ2-1,CASSERVGEQFF,TGTGCCAGCAGTGAACGGGTCGGTGAGCAGTTCTTC
TRBV27,NA,few,TRBJ1-2,CASRQGYGYTF,TGTGCCAGCAGACAGGGCTATGGCTACACCTTC
TRBV5-6,NA,NA,TRBJ2-1,CASSLGSAYNEQFF,TGTGCCAGCAGCTTGGGTAGCGCCTACAATGAGCAGTTCTTC
TRBV30,NA,few,TRBJ1-4,CASRQAYSEKLFF,TGTGCCTCCCGACAGGCCTATAGTGAAAAACTGTTTTTT
TRBV18,TRBD1,few,TRBJ1-3,CASSPRSGDSSGNTIYF,TGTGCCAGCTCACCACGTTCAGGGGACAGCTCTGGAAACACCATATATTTT
TRBV5-6,TRBD2,once,TRBJ2-1,CASSLISASGGGEQFF,TGTGCCAGCAGCTTGATCTCGGCTAGCGGGGGTGGGGAGCAGTTCTTC
TRBV5-1,NA,NA,TRBJ1-2,CASSLDRRGGYTF,TGCGCCAGCAGCTTGGACCGGAGGGGTGGCTACACCTTC
TRBV24-1,TRBD1,NA,TRBJ2-7,CATSDFRTGRTEQYF,TGTGCCACCAGTGACTTCCGGACAGGTAGGACCGAGCAGTACTTC
TRBV2,TRBD1,NA,TRBJ1-6,CASSFRDSPVWPPLHF,TGTGCCAGCAGTTTCAGGGACAGCCCCGTATGGCCACCCCTCCACTTT
TRBV24-1,TRBD2,NA,TRBJ2-3,CATSSNGRTSDTQYF,TGTGCCACCAGTTCTAACGGGAGGACCTCAGATACGCAGTATTTT
TRBV5-1,NA,few,TRBJ1-5,CASSGGLDQPQHF,TGCGCCAGCAGTGGGGGCCTGGATCAGCCCCAGCATTTT
TRBV7-9,TRBD1,NA,TRBJ1-2,CASAGMTGGNYGYTF,TGTGCCAGCGCAGGAATGACAGGGGGTAACTATGGCTACACCTTC
TRBV28,NA,NA,TRBJ1-1,CASSLILSSNTEAFF,TGTGCCAGCAGTTTAATCTTGTCCTCGAACACTGAAGCTTTCTTT
TRBV23-1,NA,once,TRBJ2-3,CASSLAPCETFTDTQYF,TGCGCCAGCAGTCTAGCCCCCTGCGAGACTTTCACAGATACGCAGTATTTT
TRBV5-4,NA,NA,TRBJ2-5,CASSPMVDKETQYF,TGTGCCAGCAGCCCCATGGTGGACAAAGAGACCCAGTACTTC
TRBV21-1,NA,once,TRBJ2-7,CASSNRTGGPYEQYF,TGTGCCAGCAGCAACAGGACAGGGGGCCCCTACGAGCAGTACTTC